One sample yielded the 28 T cell receptor beta chains listed below, sequenced in a study of blood T cell repertoires in COVID-19. TCRdb keeps only in-frame clones here, not all; method: immunoSEQ multiplex PCR. Of fewer than 200,000 clones in the sample, approximately 79% were seen once. Sequenced sample: peripheral blood. These receptors were collected from a woman aged 70 to 79 with acute or convalescent COVID-19.

The CDR3 is CASSPAGDNQPQHF. The CDR3 DNA reads TGTGCCAGCTCACCGGCAGGGGATAATCAGCCCCAGCATTTT. The rearrangement joins TRBV18 to TRBJ1-5; tentatively, D is TRBD1 (6 bases). The CDR3 has 14 amino acids. V was shortened by 3 bases and J by 4 bases, with 10 bases between the two germline ends. Germline assignment: CDR1 KGHSH and CDR2 LQKENI.

The rearrangement joins TRBV18 to TRBJ1-1, with TRBD1 identical over 7 bases. The germline V gene encodes CDR1 KGHSH and CDR2 LQKENI. Trimming cost V 3 bases and J 1 base; bases outside gene matches: 5. This CDR3 region has 15 residues. This CDR3 reads CASSPSGTENTEAFF. The CDR3 DNA is TGTGCCAGCTCACCCTCCGGGACAGAGAACACTGAAGCTTTCTTT.

The chain has TRBV29-1 and TRBJ1-4; TRBD1 is a possible D gene (5 bases). V was clipped by 7 bases and J by 7 bases, with 19 bases between them. This CDR3 is 14 amino acids long. CDR1 and CDR2 from the germline V gene are SQVTM and ANQGSEA. CDR3 protein: CSAIQAFPVEKLFF. DNA for the CDR3: TGCAGCGCCATACAGGCTTTTCCCGTTGAAAAACTGTTTTTT.

The chain has TRBV4-2 and TRBJ1-4, with 9 bases aligning to TRBD1. This CDR3 spans 14 amino acids. V was pared by 3 bases and J by 7 bases, with 3 bases of the junction left unmatched. Per germline, CDR1 LGHNA and CDR2 YNFKEQ. The CDR3 nucleotides read TGTGCCAGCAGCCAGGACAGGGGTCGTGAAAAACTGTTTTTT. Encoded protein: CASSQDRGREKLFF.

The V gene is TRBV19, the J gene TRBJ2-3; 7 nucleotides align to TRBD2. CDR1 is LNHDA, CDR2 SQIVND, per germline (reference sequence). Trimming took 3 bases from V and 3 from J; bases not matched to a gene: 6. CDR3 length: 15 amino acids. CDR3 sequence: CASSMGPSGTDTQYF. DNA of the CDR3: TGTGCCAGTAGTATGGGGCCTAGCGGAACAGATACGCAGTATTTT.

In this sample, this clone turned up once. The V gene is TRBV10-3, the J gene TRBJ2-1, with 10 bases that match TRBD2. Germline-derived CDR1 and CDR2 are ENHRY and SYGVKD. This CDR3 contains 16 residues. The V segment lost 2 bases and the J segment 5 bases; nucleotides outside the gene matches: 6. The CDR3 here is CAISEPIGLADNEQFF. The CDR3 DNA is TGTGCCATCAGTGAGCCCATTGGACTAGCGGACAATGAGCAGTTCTTC.

The chain uses TRBV2 and TRBJ2-3, with 7 bases fitting TRBD2. From germline, CDR1 is SNHLY and CDR2 FYNNEI. V lost 8 bases, J lost 3 bases, and 8 bases stayed unmatched. CDR3 length equals 14 residues. The CDR3 loop is CASSGGSRTDTQYF. CDR3 DNA: TGTGCCAGCTCCGGCGGGAGTAGGACAGATACGCAGTATTTT.

DNA for the CDR3: TGTGCCAGCACCCAGACTAGCGGGAGTTTCGAGACCCAGTACTTC. This codes for CASTQTSGSFETQYF. V gene TRBV7-2 combines with J gene TRBJ2-5, with 12 bases identical to TRBD2. Germline V gene sequence: CDR1 SGHTA, CDR2 FQGNSA. With 7 bases clipped from V and 5 bases from J, the junction kept 8 bases outside the gene matches. The CDR3 is made up of 15 amino acids.

CDR3 protein: CASTSGTTQGWVTEAFF. The CDR3 DNA reads as TGTGCCAGCACTTCCGGGACAACACAGGGGTGGGTCACTGAAGCTTTCTTT. V gene TRBV27 combines with J gene TRBJ1-1; TRBD1 aligns across 7 bases. This CDR3 contains 17 residues. J gave up 4 bases and V 7 bases, and 18 bases lay outside the gene matches. Germline assignment: CDR1 MNHEY and CDR2 SMNVEV (reference sequence).

The chain carries TRBV2 and TRBJ2-1; 8 nucleotides line up with TRBD2. This CDR3 is 14 amino acids long. CDR1 and CDR2 from the germline V gene are SNHLY and FYNNEI. With 3 bases clipped from V and 6 bases from J, the junction kept 4 bases outside the gene matches. The CDR3 DNA reads as TGTGCCAGCAGTGATTCTCTAGCGGGCAATGAGCAGTTCTTC. Translating gives CASSDSLAGNEQFF.

V and J are TRBV2 and TRBJ1-2, with D possibly being TRBD1 (5 bases). Germline V CDR1 and CDR2: SNHLY, FYNNEI. The CDR3 contains 13 residues. Between the trimmed V and J ends, which lost 7 bases and 5 bases, there was a span of 14 bases. The CDR3 nucleotides are TGTGCCAGCATCTCCGAGGGACTTTATGGCTACACCTTC. Translated: CASISEGLYGYTF.

The chain has TRBV25-1 and TRBJ2-4; 7 bases map to TRBD1. There are 15 residues in the CDR3. The germline gives CDR1 MGHDK, CDR2 SYGVNS. J was trimmed by 1 base and V by 5 bases; bases with no gene match: 5. The CDR3 here is CASSQTGIAKNIQYF. CDR3 nucleotide sequence: TGTGCCAGCAGTCAGACAGGGATCGCCAAAAACATTCAGTACTTC.

This clone was seen a single time. The rearrangement uses TRBV29-1 and TRBJ2-1, with 10 bases matching TRBD2. J gave up 6 bases and V 6 bases, and 8 bases lay outside the gene matches. The CDR3 extends over 14 amino acids. Germline-derived CDR1 and CDR2 are SQVTM and ANQGSEA. The CDR3 here is CSVWELAGVNEQFF. CDR3 in DNA: TGCAGCGTGTGGGAGCTAGCGGGAGTCAATGAGCAGTTCTTC.

The rearrangement joins TRBV30 to TRBJ1-1; TRBD1 agrees at 11 bases. The CDR3 is 17 amino acids. The J segment lost 6 bases and the V segment lost 0 bases, leaving 12 bases of the junction unmatched. Germline values: CDR1 GTSNPN, CDR2 SVGIG (reference sequence). The CDR3: CAWSVPGQGVRSAEAFF. The CDR3 DNA follows: TGTGCCTGGAGTGTCCCGGGACAGGGGGTAAGATCGGCTGAAGCTTTCTTT.

The rearrangement links TRBV5-1 to TRBJ2-3; D unresolved. V lost 1 base and J lost 1, with 4 bases in between. In germline, CDR1 is SGHRS, CDR2 YFSETQ. The CDR3 runs to 13 residues. CDR3 region: CASSLPGTDTQYF. CDR3 DNA: TGCGCCAGCAGCTTGCCGGGCACAGATACGCAGTATTTT.

The chain joins TRBV5-4 to TRBJ1-2; the match to TRBD1 covers 8 bases. The CDR3 totals 13 residues. V was clipped by 2 bases and J by 8 bases; unmatched bases: 5. In germline, CDR1 is SGHNT, CDR2 YYREEE (reference sequence). CDR3 residues: CASSFTGGRGYTF. In DNA, the CDR3 is TGTGCCAGCAGCTTTACAGGGGGACGGGGCTACACCTTC. The entire variable domain, with the rest obtained from reference TRBV5-4 and TRBJ1-2, is as follows: ETGVTQSPTHLIKTRGQQVTLRCSSQSGHNTVSWYQQALGQGPQFIFQYYREEENGRGNFPPRFSGLQFPNYSSELNVNALELDDSALYLCASSFTGGRGYTFGSGTRLTVV.

CDR3 nucleotides: TGTGCCAGCTCACCGAGCGGACAGGGGACCACTGAAGCTTTCTTT. Its protein product is CASSPSGQGTTEAFF. J is TRBJ1-1 and V is TRBV18, with TRBD1 matching over 9 bases. The V gene end was trimmed by 3 bases and the J gene end by 4 bases; junction bases not matched to a gene: 6. Germline-derived CDR1 and CDR2 are KGHSH and LQKENI. There are 15 residues in the CDR3.

The gene calls are TRBV30 and TRBJ2-7, with a possible D match to TRBD2 (7 bases). This CDR3 spans 13 amino acids. Trimming stripped 3 bases from V and 6 bases from J, with 15 bases between. Germline V gives CDR1 GTSNPN, CDR2 SVGIG (reference sequence). Here the CDR3 reads CAWRGGQGGEQYF. The CDR3 DNA follows: TGTGCCTGGAGGGGGGGGCAGGGAGGCGAGCAGTACTTC. The complete variable domain, with remaining parts taken from reference TRBV30 and TRBJ2-7, reads SQTIHQWPATLVQPVGSPLSLECTVEGTSNPNLYWYRQAAGRGLQLLFYSVGIGQISSEVPQNLSASRPQDRQFILSSKKLLLSDSGFYLCAWRGGQGGEQYFGPGTRLTVT.

This chain connects TRBV6-2 or TRBV6-3 to TRBJ1-1; 7 bases align to TRBD1. This CDR3 has 14 amino acids. Per the germline V gene, CDR1 is MNHEY and CDR2 is SVGEGT. The trim removed 4 bases at V and 1 base at J, leaving 3 bases unmatched. CDR3 loop: CASSLGQQNTEAFF. CDR3 coding DNA: TGTGCCAGCAGTTTGGGACAGCAGAACACTGAAGCTTTCTTT.

The count of this clone is one. CDR3 protein: CASSERQWSGELFF. CDR3 bases: TGTGCCAGCAGTGAAAGACAGTGGTCCGGGGAGCTGTTTTTT. V usage is TRBV6-1 and J usage is TRBJ2-2; D possibly corresponds to TRBD1 (5 bases). CDR1 and CDR2 from the germline V gene are MNHNS and SASEGT. Trimming took off 2 bases at V and 6 bases at J, with 10 bases between the two ends. This CDR3 is built from 14 residues.

The chain links TRBV7-9 to TRBJ2-3, with 10 bases lining up with TRBD1. Trimming cost V 5 bases and J 8 bases; bases outside gene matches: 13. CDR3 size: 16 residues. Germline values: CDR1 SEHNR, CDR2 FQNEAQ (reference sequence). The CDR3 protein is CASSAGTGEKSPTQYF. The CDR3 nucleotides are TGTGCCAGCAGCGCCGGGACAGGGGAGAAAAGTCCTACGCAGTATTTT.

The chain couples TRBV9 to TRBJ2-7, with 14 positions matching TRBD2. Germline trimming cut 2 bases from V and 3 bases from J; bases unmatched to any gene: 4. Germline assignment: CDR1 SGDLS and CDR2 YYNGEE. The length of the CDR3 is 16 residues. The DNA of the CDR3 is TGTGCCAGCAGCGTGGGACTAGCGGGAGCGTACTACGAGCAGTACTTC. It is translated as CASSVGLAGAYYEQYF.

The genes are TRBV7-9 and TRBJ2-1; D is possibly TRBD2 (5 bases). Germline CDR1 is SEHNR and CDR2 is FQNEAQ (reference sequence). This CDR3 has 16 residues. V lost 3 bases and J 5 bases, leaving 17 bases between the germline ends. DNA for the CDR3: TGTGCCAGCAGCTTCTCGCGGGTCCTCTATAACAATGAGCAGTTCTTC. This sequence encodes CASSFSRVLYNNEQFF.

CDR3 nucleotide sequence: TGTGCCAGCAGCCAAGGAGGGGGTGGACCCTACGAGCAGTACTTC. Its protein is CASSQGGGGPYEQYF. The rearrangement uses TRBV3-1 (or the pseudogene TRBV3-2) and TRBJ2-7, with TRBD1 as a possible D gene (6 bases). CDR1 is LGHDT and CDR2 is YNNKEL in the germline V gene (reference sequence). This CDR3 comprises 15 residues. V lost 1 base and J 2 bases, leaving 12 bases between the germline ends.

This clone was seen only once. The rearrangement links TRBV6-5 to TRBJ1-1; D unclear. The CDR3 extends over 15 amino acids. Trimming removed 4 bases at V and 1 base at J, with 13 bases between. Germline CDR1 is MNHEY and CDR2 is SVGAGI. Here the CDR3 reads CASSLREARNTEAFF. The CDR3 nucleotides read TGTGCCAGCAGTTTACGGGAAGCAAGGAACACTGAAGCTTTCTTT.

J is TRBJ2-1 and V is TRBV11-3; 7 bases match TRBD1. Germline V gene data show CDR1 as SGHNT and CDR2 as YENEEA. V lost 5 bases and J lost 2; bases outside the gene matches: 6. The CDR3 loop spans 15 amino acids. As DNA, the CDR3 is TGTGCCAGCAGCATCCGACAGGGTCCCTACAATGAGCAGTTCTTC. Protein: CASSIRQGPYNEQFF.

The V gene is TRBV3-1 (or the pseudogene TRBV3-2), the J gene TRBJ2-2, with D possibly being TRBD2 (5 bases). The CDR3 is 13 amino acids. V gave up 8 bases and J gave up 5 bases, with 12 bases separating them. From germline, CDR1 is LGHDT and CDR2 YNNKEL (reference sequence). The CDR3 is CASSPGGTGELFF. The CDR3 bases are TGTGCCAGCTCCCCGGGCGGGACCGGGGAGCTGTTTTTT.

V and J are TRBV3-1 (or the pseudogene TRBV3-2) and TRBJ1-1; TRBD1 might be the D (6 bases). The CDR3 extends over 14 amino acids. CDR1 LGHDT and CDR2 YNNKEL come from the germline V gene (reference sequence). Deletions cut 5 bases from V and 2 bases from J, with 12 bases between. The CDR3 region has the DNA TGTGCCAGCAGCGCACAGGGTTTCAACACTGAAGCTTTCTTT. This codes for CASSAQGFNTEAFF.